The TCR beta chain described here comes from a study of T cell responses to AZD1222 COVID-19 vaccine. Germline V CDR1 and CDR2: SGHVS, FQNEAQ. V was trimmed by 0 bases and J by 3 bases, leaving 6 bases between them. The CDR3 extends over 14 amino acids. The study, taken as a whole, reports: All repertoire sampling was performed exclusively after the peak T cell response. Spike-wide vaccine-associated CD4 TCRs dominated at 160-218 and 743-854.

The method was immunoSEQ multiplex PCR; TCRdb's version includes in-frame clones alone and lacks a portion of them. This sample has some 150,000 clones, with just over 90% found just once. About this clone: The antigen remains unidentified.

V gene TRBV7-8 combines with J gene TRBJ1-5; no definite D call. The sequencing used peripheral blood, collected on day 0 of AZD1222 vaccination. This TCR was recovered from an adult in good health. As DNA, the CDR3 is TGTGCCAGCAGCTTAGCCGGCAACAATCAGCCCCAGCATTTT. Translating gives CASSLAGNNQPQHF.